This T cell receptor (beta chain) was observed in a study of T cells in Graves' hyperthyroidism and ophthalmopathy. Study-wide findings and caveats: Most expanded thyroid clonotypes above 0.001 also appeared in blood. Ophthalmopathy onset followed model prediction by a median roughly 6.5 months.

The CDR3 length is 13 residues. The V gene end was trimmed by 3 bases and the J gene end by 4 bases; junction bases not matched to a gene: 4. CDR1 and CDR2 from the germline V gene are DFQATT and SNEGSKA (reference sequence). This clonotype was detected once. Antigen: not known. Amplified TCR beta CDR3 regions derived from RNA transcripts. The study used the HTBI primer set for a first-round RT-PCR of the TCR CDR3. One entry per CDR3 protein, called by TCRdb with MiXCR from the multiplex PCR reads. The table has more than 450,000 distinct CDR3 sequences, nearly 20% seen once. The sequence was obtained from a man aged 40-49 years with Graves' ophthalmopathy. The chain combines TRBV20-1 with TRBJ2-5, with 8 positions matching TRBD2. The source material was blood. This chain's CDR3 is CSASGGAPETQYF. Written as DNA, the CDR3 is TGCAGTGCTAGCGGGGGGGCCCCAGAGACCCAGTACTTC.